This TCR beta chain was observed in a study of blood T cell repertoires in COVID-19. Study details: Both acute and convalescent COVID-19 samples were obtained from the United States, Italy and Spain. In each case, the material was cDNA or gDNA derived from T cells, B-cell-depleted T cells, or PBMCs.

Per the study methods: Amplifying reference gene primers gave estimates of nucleated cell counts. Assay used: immunoSEQ multiplex PCR; TCRdb lists only in-frame clones, some missing. V, J and clone size reflect that table, while D and trimming were determined from the DNA. In the table there are about 250,000 clones, just over 85% of which are singletons. The CDR3 is made up of 14 amino acids. The V gene's germline CDR1 is LNHDA and CDR2 SQIVND (reference sequence). V was clipped by 7 bases and J by 0 bases; unmatched bases: 5. Sequenced sample: peripheral blood. The clonotype comes from a man at least 80 years old with acute or convalescent COVID-19. The V call is TRBV19, the J call TRBJ2-7, with 8 bases that match TRBD1. Here the CDR3 reads CASNRTGSSYEQYF. In DNA, the CDR3 is TGTGCCAGTAATCGGACAGGGAGCTCCTACGAGCAGTACTTC.